This T cell receptor (beta chain) was captured by sequencing in a study of cytomegalovirus exposure and HLA in healthy donors (TCRdb year 2017). Concerning the study at large: An earlier analysis of 587 of the donors reported 276 Gb of sequence data and 117 million unique TCR beta sequences obtained from roughly 180 million T cells. Roughly 290 gigabases of sequencing data and roughly 81 million unique TCR sequences made up an early release that covered approximately 620 HLA-typed donors. The genetic ancestry cluster associated with self-reported Caucasian donors included 81% of the approximately 430 genotyped donors. The study aimed to test whether signatures of past pathogen exposure could be identified by cataloging public T cell receptors. The T cell repertoires of some 670 subjects were profiled by immunosequencing and related to cytomegalovirus serostatus. In addition to the first cohort of 666 subjects, a separate validation cohort of 120 different subjects was used. High-throughput TCR immunosequencing, statistical association of individual TCRs with disease status, and machine learning were combined to predict cytomegalovirus infection status. A later analysis re-examined previously published TCR beta repertoires from hundreds of donors and added high-resolution HLA genotyping to investigate patterns of TCR occurrence. The later analysis used no new phenotypic data to find candidate immune exposures, relying instead on TCR beta sequences and their occurrence across donors. To decide whether each TCR beta V gene segment behaved as functional or pseudogenic, an earlier analysis of approximately 590 of the donors relied on high-throughput TCR beta sequencing. Donor age, sex, ethnicity and CMV serostatus were collected together with the repertoire data. In a later genetic analysis, genome-wide SNP genotypes for about 55% of the roughly 700 donors were used, and that subset was treated as a discovery cohort. Every discovery cohort repertoire had been produced on one sequencing platform. HLA typing included class I and class II loci at four-digit resolution. The number of donors typed differed by locus, with about 629-640 for A, B, C, DRB1 and DQB1, 522 for DQA1, 600 to 610 for DPA1, and 472 for DPB1. About five DR-DQ haplotypes were treated as single units for association and clustering because of strong linkage in the cohort. Across 398 genotyped donors of the cohort, an average of about 250,000 unique TCR beta nucleotide sequences per donor were sequenced, and roughly a sixth of those sequences were non-productive. Overall study outcomes, separate from this receptor: A total of 150 or so TCR beta chains were listed by the study as associated with cytomegalovirus. A later analysis associated some 17,000 TCR beta sequences with specific HLA alleles at a false discovery rate of 0.05. In a later analysis, HLA-associated TCR beta chains were found to be more clonally expanded and to have lower generation probabilities than equally common non-associated chains. The authors suggested that the approach could potentially be extended to other disease states and immunological phenotypes. Immune exposure information for the cohort was limited to CMV serostatus. HLA typing was unavailable for some donors at each locus, so association tests used only the typed subset. This cohort had only TCR beta chains sequenced, and the lack of alpha or paired-chain data limited which features could be detected. Linkage disequilibrium might explain the correlated functional status among segregating V segments, but an unknown experimental factor could not be excluded. A group of highly shared sequence variants was considered likely to be a technical artifact of the sequencing pipeline. Some IMGT-functional V segments, including TRBV6-2 and TRBV6-3, could not be told apart with the 87-base-pair reads, so those segments were excluded. Broadly in line with IMGT annotations, most TCR beta V segments showed up in productive rearrangements about 87% or about 30% of the time in an earlier analysis of approximately 600 of the donors. A few of the identified cytomegalovirus-associated TCR beta chains were confirmed in vitro to be specific for cytomegalovirus antigens. In a later analysis, TCR association rates were found to vary across HLA loci, with the most associated TCRs seen for DRB1 alleles and the fewest for HLA-C alleles. Strong co-occurrence of HLA alleles, especially DR and DQ, made assigning TCR associations to individual alleles difficult. In a later genetic analysis, a missense DCLRE1C variant was associated with V-gene and J-gene trimming of TCR beta chains, and the association was replicated in an independent cohort. Across donors, most TCR sequences were observed very rarely, whereas some public TCRs were present in many individuals. A further reported finding was that TCR beta sequences accurately predicted the HLA-A and HLA-B alleles for most subjects in the first cohort. In a later analysis, most CMV-associated TCR beta chains were found to appear HLA-restricted, with HLA associations seemingly driven largely by CMV exposure. Roughly uniform sequencing depth across donors was assumed in presence/absence analyses, although this assumption may not hold. Because counts were too low, 15 to 20 rarely observed V segments, including chromosome 9 orphons, were excluded from the earlier analysis of several hundred of the donors. A later genetic analysis reported fewer N-insertions in productive TCRs among donors in an Asian-associated ancestry cluster than the approximately 700-donor mean. The classifier was reported to diagnose cytomegalovirus status with high specificity and sensitivity in both the original cohort and the validation cohort. A later analysis reported that several top co-occurrence clusters appeared linked to parvovirus B19, influenza, CMV and Epstein-Barr virus.

To prepare the library, the immunoSEQ multiplex PCR assay was applied. The multiplex PCR relied on a mix of 60 forward primers for TCR Vbeta segments and 13 reverse primers for TCR Jbeta segments. The CDR3 region of rearranged TCR beta genes was amplified from genomic DNA with a multiplex PCR assay. Amplified TCR beta libraries were sequenced as 87-base-pair reads on the Illumina HiSeq System. In the authors' own workflow: A later analysis counted approximately 76 million unique TCR beta chains across the 550 to 800 repertoires, and around 12 million of these chains were shared by at least two donors. A nearest-neighbor algorithm error-corrected the raw reads and collapsed the reads into unique sequences, merging closely related sequences to remove PCR and sequencing errors. To assign V, D and J gene segments, CDR3 sequences were aligned to IMGT reference sequences. For a sequence to be retained, a match of at least six nucleotides was required to both a V gene segment and a J gene segment. Rearrangements were classified as productive when the CDR3 lacked stop codons and remained in frame with V and J, and all other rearrangements were classified as non-productive. CDR3 was defined according to IMGT convention as the region running from the second conserved V-encoded cysteine to the conserved J-encoded phenylalanine. The earlier analysis of fewer than 700 of the donors excluded sequences that lacked an unambiguous match to a single V gene segment. An earlier analysis of fewer than 650 of the donors classified V segments as functional when productive rearrangements were above 56.7% and as segregating when the standard deviation between donors was above 5%. A statistical classification framework was developed to diagnose cytomegalovirus status using the catalog of TCR beta chain sequences. V and J gene assignment, in a later analysis, came from comparing TCR nucleotide sequences with IMGT/GENE-DB human TR gene sequences. Using the TCRdist pipeline, a later analysis assigned CDR3 sequences along with most-parsimonious VDJ recombination scenarios. In a later analysis, each TCR beta chain was defined by its CDR3 amino acid sequence together with its V-gene family, and reads lacking a unique V-gene family were excluded. As a way to deal with suspected cross-contamination and a sequencing artifact, a later analysis dropped roughly 620 nucleotide sequences that were highly shared and had low generation probability. In a later analysis, a clonal expansion index for each public chain was calculated from normalized within-repertoire ranks of inferred template counts. In a later analysis, generation probabilities were computed with a VDJ recombination model fitted to out-of-frame rearrangements, and the resulting probabilities were checked against IGoR. Hypergeometric tests were used in a later analysis to score TCR-TCR, TCR-HLA and TCR-CMV co-occurrence, with a repertoire-size bias correction applied to the TCR pairs. In a later analysis, false discovery rates were estimated by permuting HLA or CMV assignments 20 times. In a later analysis, co-occurring TCRs were grouped with DBSCAN, and TCRdist sequence similarity was added when clustering was performed within HLA-allele-positive subsets. Repertoires with fewer than 30,000 or more than 120,000 public chains were left out of co-occurrence clustering, as were a handful of repertoires with anomalous nucleotide sharing. TCRdb obtained this table from immuneACCESS and retained in-frame rearrangements with V and J assigned. These tables miss some clones; where compared with another copy, unresolved V genes account for less than half of the shortfall, and the remainder is unexplained. That table supplies the V and J calls and clone size; D and trimming were determined from the DNA. For this sample there are some 180,000 clones; 77% appear just once. About 1.5% of the sample is in the top ten clones.

The germline V gene encodes CDR1 SGHTS and CDR2 YDEGEE. Trimming removed 4 bases from V and 0 bases from J; the gene matches leave 5 bases unexplained. The CDR3 numbers 16 residues from cysteine through phenylalanine. Just the 48-base CDR3 DNA is kept, in frame starting at base 1. The cohort consisted of hundreds of healthy bone marrow donors. At the time of sampling, all cohort members were nominally healthy, though unrecorded immune exposures were likely present. The donor tested CMV seronegative, placing the donor among the roughly 340 seronegative members of the cohort. A peripheral blood sample was collected from each donor, and TCR beta sequencing was performed on peripheral blood mononuclear cells. Genomic DNA extraction from the blood cell samples was performed with the Qiagen DNeasy Blood Extraction Kit. With respect to this clone: The antigen it binds to is not known. No base quality values were provided; no much bigger clone lies one nucleotide off.

The chain was built from TRBV5-8 and TRBJ2-1; 9 central bases correspond to TRBD2. The sequence was obtained from a young man in good health and CMV-seronegative. The material sequenced was PBMCs. The CDR3 sequence is CASSVYSGSSYNEQFF. The DNA is as follows: TGTGCCAGCAGCGTTTATAGCGGGAGCTCCTACAATGAGCAGTTCTTC.